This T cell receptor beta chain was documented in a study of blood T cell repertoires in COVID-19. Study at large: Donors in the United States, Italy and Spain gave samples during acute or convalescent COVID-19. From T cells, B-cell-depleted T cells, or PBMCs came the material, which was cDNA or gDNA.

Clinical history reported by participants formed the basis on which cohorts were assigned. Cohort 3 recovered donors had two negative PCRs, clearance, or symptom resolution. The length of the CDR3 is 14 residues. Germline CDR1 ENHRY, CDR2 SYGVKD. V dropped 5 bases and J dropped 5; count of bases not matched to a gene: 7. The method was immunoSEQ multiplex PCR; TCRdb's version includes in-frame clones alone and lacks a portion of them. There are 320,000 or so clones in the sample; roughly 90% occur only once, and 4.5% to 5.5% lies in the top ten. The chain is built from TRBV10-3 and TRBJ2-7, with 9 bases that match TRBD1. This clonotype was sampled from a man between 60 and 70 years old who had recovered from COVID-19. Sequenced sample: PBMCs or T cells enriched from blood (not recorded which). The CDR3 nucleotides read TGTGCCATCAGTACGGGACAGGGTCCCCACGAGCAGTACTTC. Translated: CAISTGQGPHEQYF.